A single sample gave rise to the 26 T cell receptor beta chains below, sequenced in a study of blood T cell repertoires in COVID-19. This table comes from immunoSEQ multiplex PCR, and its TCRdb copy is limited to in-frame clones, with some not included. The sample includes some 56,000 clones, 89% of them seen just once. Sequencing was done on a sample of peripheral blood. The origin of the receptors is a woman in her sixties with COVID-19, enrolled during active disease.

This chain links TRBV4-1 with TRBJ1-2, with D possibly being TRBD1 (6 bases). V was shortened by 2 bases and J by 1 base, with 11 bases between the two germline ends. CDR1 and CDR2 (germline): MGHRA, YSYEKL. The CDR3 is made up of 15 amino acids. CDR3 amino acids: CASSQRQDHNYGYTF. CDR3 bases: TGCGCCAGCAGCCAACGACAGGACCATAACTATGGCTACACCTTC.

This clone was detected only once. The V gene is TRBV19, the J gene TRBJ2-3; 9 positions agree with TRBD2. V shed 6 bases and J 7 bases; nucleotides not matched to a gene: 11. Germline lookup yields CDR1 LNHDA and CDR2 SQIVND (reference sequence). CDR3 length: 15 amino acids. In nucleotides, the CDR3 is TGTGCCAGTAGACTAAAGCGGGAGGTTGGAAATACGCAGTATTTT. This codes for CASRLKREVGNTQYF.

The gene calls are TRBV11-2 and TRBJ1-2; D might be TRBD1 (5 bases). The CDR3 sequence is 12 residues long. Trimming cost V 5 bases and J 4 bases, with 8 bases left between them. Germline CDR1 SGHAT, CDR2 FQNNGV. The CDR3 spells CASSRGGYGYTF. The CDR3 bases are TGTGCCAGCAGCAGGGGTGGCTATGGCTACACCTTC.

V is TRBV28 and J is TRBJ2-3; possible D gene TRBD2, 6 bases. From germline, CDR1 is MDHEN and CDR2 SYDVKM. The CDR3 runs to 15 residues. V was clipped by 2 bases and J by 5 bases, with 14 bases between them. CDR3 DNA sequence: TGTGCCAGCAGTTTAATGGAGGGCGGTGGAGATACGCAGTATTTT. It yields the protein CASSLMEGGGDTQYF.

V gene TRBV6-6 combines with J gene TRBJ1-1; 8 positions agree with TRBD1. After removal of 6 bases from V and 6 bases from J, the junction contained 3 bases not matched to a gene. Per the germline V gene, CDR1 is MNHNY and CDR2 is SVGAGI (reference sequence). The CDR3 is 12 amino acids. Here the CDR3 reads CASSRQGSEAFF. In DNA form, the CDR3 reads TGTGCCAGCAGCCGACAGGGGTCTGAAGCTTTCTTT.

This chain links TRBV2 with TRBJ1-4, with 9 bases aligning to TRBD1. The CDR3 sequence is 14 residues long. V trimming: 1 base; J trimming: 8 bases; junction bases outside the gene matches: 2. Germline loops: CDR1 SNHLY, CDR2 FYNNEI. CDR3 region: CASSEGDREEKLFF. The CDR3 DNA is TGTGCCAGCAGTGAAGGGGACAGGGAGGAAAAACTGTTTTTT. Complete variable domain (other parts from reference TRBV2 and TRBJ1-4): EPEVTQTPSHQVTQMGQEVILRCVPISNHLYFYWYRQILGQKVEFLVSFYNNEISEKSEIFDDQFSVERPDGSNFTLKIRSTKLEDSAMYFCASSEGDREEKLFFGSGTQLSVL.

The V call is TRBV10-2, the J call TRBJ1-5; D might be TRBD1 (5 bases). Germline values: CDR1 WSHSY, CDR2 SAAADI. V was clipped by 7 bases and J by 1 base, with 8 bases between them. This CDR3 has 13 amino acids. This CDR3 is CASTRQSNQPQHF. The CDR3 DNA is TGCGCCAGCACTCGACAGAGCAATCAGCCCCAGCATTTT.

The rearrangement links TRBV5-6 to TRBJ1-1; D perhaps matches TRBD1 (6 bases). The ends were cut back, 1 base at V and 5 bases at J, with 18 bases in the middle. This CDR3 is built from 16 residues. The germline gives CDR1 SGHDT, CDR2 YYEEEE. In nucleotides, the CDR3 is TGTGCCAGCAGCTTGAGGACAGAGTGGGAAGTGACTGAAGCTTTCTTT. Translating it yields CASSLRTEWEVTEAFF.

The gene calls are TRBV6-5 and TRBJ2-7, with D maybe TRBD2 (5 bases). V was shortened by 2 bases and J by 3 bases, with 8 bases between the two germline ends. Germline CDR1 is MNHEY and CDR2 is SVGAGI. This CDR3 spans 13 amino acids. The CDR3: CASSYRELYEQYF. CDR3 nucleotide sequence: TGTGCCAGCAGTTACCGGGAACTCTACGAGCAGTACTTC.

The chain is built from TRBV30 and TRBJ2-1; 16 positions agree with TRBD2. CDR1 and CDR2 (germline): GTSNPN, SVGIG (reference sequence). V shed 2 bases and J 5 bases; nucleotides not matched to a gene: 6. The length of the CDR3 is 17 residues. The CDR3 here is CAWSTGTSGRADNEQFF. CDR3 nucleotide sequence: TGTGCCTGGAGTACCGGGACTAGCGGGAGGGCCGACAATGAGCAGTTCTTC.

The chain is built from TRBV19 and TRBJ2-7, with TRBD1 matching over 8 bases. Germline-derived CDR1 and CDR2 are LNHDA and SQIVND (reference sequence). The CDR3 runs 16 residues. The junction had 7 bases not matched to a gene; V was cut back by 3 bases and J by 0 bases. The CDR3 DNA follows: TGTGCCAGTAGTATGGGAACAGGGGGGCACTCCTACGAGCAGTACTTC. Its protein is CASSMGTGGHSYEQYF.

This clone was seen once. The V call is TRBV19, the J call TRBJ2-2; no firm D call. Germline-derived CDR1 and CDR2 are LNHDA and SQIVND (reference sequence). The CDR3 runs to 13 residues. The V end lost 8 bases, the J end lost 2 bases, and 9 bases lay between the germline ends. The DNA of the CDR3 is TGTGCCAGTGTAGTGGGCAACACCGGGGAGCTGTTTTTT. Residues: CASVVGNTGELFF.

The chain joins TRBV18 to TRBJ2-1, with 7 nucleotides matching TRBD2. The germline CDR1 and CDR2 sequences are KGHSH and LQKENI. V dropped 1 base and J dropped 7; count of bases not matched to a gene: 13. CDR3 length: 17 residues. The CDR3 sequence: CASSPQREAPPGNEQFF. In DNA form, the CDR3 reads TGTGCCAGCTCACCACAACGGGAGGCCCCTCCGGGGAATGAGCAGTTCTTC.

The V and J genes are TRBV12-3 or TRBV12-4 and TRBJ2-1; D not resolved. CDR3 length: 12 residues. V shed 8 bases and J shed 0 bases, with 5 bases lying between them. This CDR3 is CASLSSYNEQFF. In nucleotides, the CDR3 is TGTGCCAGCCTTAGCTCCTACAATGAGCAGTTCTTC.

The chain has TRBV5-1 and TRBJ2-3; TRBD1 aligns across 7 bases. The CDR3 totals 15 residues. The germline CDR1 and CDR2 sequences are SGHRS and YFSETQ. Germline trimming cut 4 bases from V and 0 bases from J; bases unmatched to any gene: 5. The CDR3 bases are TGCGCCAGCAGCGGTGGGACAGCGAGCACAGATACGCAGTATTTT. Encoded protein: CASSGGTASTDTQYF.

The chain recombines TRBV5-6 with TRBJ2-7; D might be TRBD1 (6 bases). This CDR3 spans 14 amino acids. CDR1 and CDR2 from the germline V gene are SGHDT and YYEEEE. V shed 2 bases and J shed 3 bases, with 12 bases lying between them. CDR3 amino acids: CASSLRDIRYEQYF. Here the CDR3 DNA reads TGTGCCAGCAGCTTACGGGACATACGCTACGAGCAGTACTTC.

The CDR3 sequence: CASSHSDTGAFF. CDR3 coding DNA: TGTGCCAGCAGCCATTCTGACACGGGGGCTTTCTTT. This chain joins TRBV3-1 (or the pseudogene TRBV3-2) and TRBJ1-1; no clear D. The CDR3 has 12 amino acids. V lost 3 bases to trimming and J lost 11 bases, with 13 bases between them. Germline V CDR1 and CDR2: LGHDT, YNNKEL (reference sequence).

The J gene is TRBJ2-7, the V gene TRBV7-6, with 8 bases that match TRBD1. The CDR3 has 16 amino acids. CDR1 and CDR2 (germline): SGHVS, FNYEAQ. V lost 5 bases to trimming and J lost 2 bases; unmatched junction nucleotides: 11. CDR3 region: CASSPLSRTGPYEQYF. DNA of the CDR3: TGTGCCAGCAGCCCGCTTTCGAGGACAGGGCCCTACGAGCAGTACTTC.

This clone came up a few times. V gene TRBV5-6 combines with J gene TRBJ1-2; D might be TRBD1 (6 bases). The CDR3 is made up of 14 amino acids. V lost 4 bases to trimming and J lost 8 bases, with 18 bases between them. Germline V lookup: CDR1 SGHDT, CDR2 YYEEEE. The CDR3 loop reads CASSTEQGLEGYTF. The CDR3, as DNA: TGTGCCAGCAGCACAGAACAGGGTTTGGAGGGCTACACCTTC.

The CDR3 bases are TGTGCCAGCAGCTCACCTAGGGACAATTCCTACGAGCAGTACTTC. Its protein is CASSSPRDNSYEQYF. The chain uses TRBV7-9 and TRBJ2-7; D is perhaps TRBD1 (6 bases). V lost 4 bases and J 1 base, leaving 14 bases between the germline ends. Germline values: CDR1 SEHNR, CDR2 FQNEAQ (reference sequence). This CDR3 comprises 15 residues.

J is TRBJ1-5 and V is TRBV6-5, with 9 bases fitting TRBD1. There are 14 residues in the CDR3. The V segment lost 0 bases and the J segment 6 bases; nucleotides outside the gene matches: 0. Per germline, CDR1 MNHEY and CDR2 SVGAGI. The CDR3 DNA is TGTGCCAGCAGTTACTCGACAGGGGGTCAGCCCCAGCATTTT. This codes for CASSYSTGGQPQHF.

The CDR3 nucleotides are TGTGCCAGCAGTGACGGGACAGGGCTGAAAAAACTGTTTTTT. It translates to CASSDGTGLKKLFF. The chain carries TRBV2 and TRBJ1-4; TRBD1 aligns across 9 bases. Germline assignment: CDR1 SNHLY and CDR2 FYNNEI. V dropped 3 bases and J dropped 9; count of bases not matched to a gene: 5. The CDR3 is 14 amino acids.

The rearrangement links TRBV28 to TRBJ1-2, with TRBD1 identical over 8 bases. The V gene end was trimmed by 3 bases and the J gene end by 7 bases; junction bases not matched to a gene: 4. Germline lookup yields CDR1 MDHEN and CDR2 SYDVKM. The CDR3 is 13 residues long. CDR3 sequence: CASSLAGGGGYTF. CDR3 bases: TGTGCCAGCAGTTTGGCAGGGGGCGGTGGCTACACCTTC.

This chain uses TRBV7-2 with TRBJ1-5, with D maybe TRBD1 (6 bases). The germline CDR1 and CDR2 sequences are SGHTA and FQGNSA. The CDR3 has 17 amino acids. V gave up 2 bases and J gave up 2 bases, with 16 bases separating them. The DNA of the CDR3 is TGTGCCAGCAGCTTATTCACTACGGGACATCGCAATCAGCCCCAGCATTTT. It specifies CASSLFTTGHRNQPQHF.

This clone was seen once. The chain's CDR3 is CASSGGSGMGQYF. CDR3 DNA sequence: TGCGCCAGCAGCGGAGGTAGCGGGATGGGGCAGTATTTT. V and J are TRBV5-1 and TRBJ2-3; 8 bases are a match to TRBD2. Germline V gene sequence: CDR1 SGHRS, CDR2 YFSETQ. The CDR3 runs 13 residues. J was trimmed by 11 bases and V by 4 bases; bases with no gene match: 9.

This chain uses TRBV28 with TRBJ2-2; 9 bases fit TRBD2. This CDR3 spans 17 amino acids. Trimming at V came to 1 base and at J to 7 bases, leaving 10 bases not matched to a gene. Germline assignment: CDR1 MDHEN and CDR2 SYDVKM. The CDR3: CASSLSAGGPKDGELFF. In DNA, the CDR3 is TGTGCCAGCAGTTTATCCGCGGGAGGGCCAAAGGACGGGGAGCTGTTTTTT.